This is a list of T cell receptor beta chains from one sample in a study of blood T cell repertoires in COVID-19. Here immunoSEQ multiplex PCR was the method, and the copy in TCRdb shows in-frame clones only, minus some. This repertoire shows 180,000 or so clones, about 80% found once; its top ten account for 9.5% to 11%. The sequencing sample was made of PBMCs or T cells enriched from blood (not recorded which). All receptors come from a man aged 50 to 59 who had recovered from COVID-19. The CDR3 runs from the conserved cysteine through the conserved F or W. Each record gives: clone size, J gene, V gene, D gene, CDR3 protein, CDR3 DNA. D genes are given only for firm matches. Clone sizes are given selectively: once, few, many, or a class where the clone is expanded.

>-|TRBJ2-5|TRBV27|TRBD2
CASSPWTSGETQYF
TGTGCCAGCAGTCCCTGGACTAGCGGGGAGACCCAGTACTTC
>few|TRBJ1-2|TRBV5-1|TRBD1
CASSLDREGYGYTF
TGCGCCAGCAGCCTCGACAGGGAAGGGTATGGCTACACCTTC
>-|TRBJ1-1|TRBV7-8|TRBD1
CASSLVGTGRARNTEAFF
TGTGCCAGCAGCTTAGTAGGGACAGGGAGGGCGCGGAACACTGAAGCTTTCTTT
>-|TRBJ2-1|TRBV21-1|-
CASSKVVQFNEQFF
TGTGCCAGCAGCAAAGTGGTCCAGTTTAATGAGCAGTTCTTC
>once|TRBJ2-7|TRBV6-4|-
CASSDPRAGASSYEQYF
TGTGCCAGCAGCGACCCCCGGGCGGGTGCGAGCTCCTACGAGCAGTACTTC
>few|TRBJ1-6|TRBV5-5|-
CASSLEPSSYNSPLHF
TGTGCCAGCAGCTTGGAGCCGAGCTCCTATAATTCACCCCTCCACTTT
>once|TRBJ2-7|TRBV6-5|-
CASREWVAISYEQYF
TGTGCCAGCAGGGAGTGGGTAGCTATTTCCTACGAGCAGTACTTC
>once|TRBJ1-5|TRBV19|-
CASSIQGGQPQHF
TGTGCCAGTAGTATTCAGGGAGGCCAGCCCCAGCATTTT
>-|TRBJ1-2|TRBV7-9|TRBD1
CASSLGHRGGYTF
TGTGCCAGCAGCTTAGGGCACAGGGGCGGCTACACCTTC
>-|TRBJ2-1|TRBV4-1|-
CASGRGGAGNEQFF
TGCGCCAGCGGAAGGGGGGGGGCAGGGAATGAGCAGTTCTTC
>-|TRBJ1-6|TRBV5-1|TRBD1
CASSSRTGMNSPLHF
TGCGCCAGCAGCTCTAGGACAGGGATGAATTCACCCCTCCACTTT
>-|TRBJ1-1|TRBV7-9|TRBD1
CASGTGRGEAFF
TGTGCCAGCGGGACAGGTCGCGGTGAAGCTTTCTTT